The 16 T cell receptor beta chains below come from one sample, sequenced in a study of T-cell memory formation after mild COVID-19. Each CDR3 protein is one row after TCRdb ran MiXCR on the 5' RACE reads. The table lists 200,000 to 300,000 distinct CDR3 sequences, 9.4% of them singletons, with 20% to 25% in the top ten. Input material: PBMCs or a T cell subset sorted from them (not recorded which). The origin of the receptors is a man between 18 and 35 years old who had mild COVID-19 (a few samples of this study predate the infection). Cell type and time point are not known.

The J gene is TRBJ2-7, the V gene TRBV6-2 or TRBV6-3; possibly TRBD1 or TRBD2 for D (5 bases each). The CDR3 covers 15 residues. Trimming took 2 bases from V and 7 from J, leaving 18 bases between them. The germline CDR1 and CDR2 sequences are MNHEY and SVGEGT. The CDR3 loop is CASSYTPGRVSEQYF. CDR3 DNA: TGTGCCAGCAGTTACACACCGGGACGGGTGAGTGAGCAGTACTTC.

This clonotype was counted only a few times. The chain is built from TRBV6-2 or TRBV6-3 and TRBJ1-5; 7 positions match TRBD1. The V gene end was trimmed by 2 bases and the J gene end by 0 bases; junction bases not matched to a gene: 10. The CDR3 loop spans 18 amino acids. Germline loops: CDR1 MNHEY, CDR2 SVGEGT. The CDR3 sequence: CASSYRLGQLYSNQPQHF. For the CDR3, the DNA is TGTGCCAGCAGTTACCGACTGGGACAGCTTTATAGCAATCAGCCCCAGCATTTT.

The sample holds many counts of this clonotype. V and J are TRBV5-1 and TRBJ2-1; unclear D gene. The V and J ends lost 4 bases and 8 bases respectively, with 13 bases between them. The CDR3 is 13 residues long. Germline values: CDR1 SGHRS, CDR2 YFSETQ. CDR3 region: CASSPPVSDEQFF. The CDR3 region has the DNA TGCGCCAGCAGCCCCCCGGTGTCCGATGAGCAGTTCTTC.

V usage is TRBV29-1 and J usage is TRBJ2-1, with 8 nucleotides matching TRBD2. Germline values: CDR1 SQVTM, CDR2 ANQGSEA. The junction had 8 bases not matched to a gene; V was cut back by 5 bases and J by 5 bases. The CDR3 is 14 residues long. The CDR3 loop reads CSVLGSGNNNEQFF. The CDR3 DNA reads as TGCAGCGTTCTGGGTAGCGGGAATAACAATGAGCAGTTCTTC.

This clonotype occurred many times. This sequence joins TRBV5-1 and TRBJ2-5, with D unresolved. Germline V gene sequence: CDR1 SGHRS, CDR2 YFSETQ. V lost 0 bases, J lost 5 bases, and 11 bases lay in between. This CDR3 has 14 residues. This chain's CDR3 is CASSLVPPGETQYF. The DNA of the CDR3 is TGCGCCAGCAGCTTGGTTCCCCCCGGGGAGACCCAGTACTTC.

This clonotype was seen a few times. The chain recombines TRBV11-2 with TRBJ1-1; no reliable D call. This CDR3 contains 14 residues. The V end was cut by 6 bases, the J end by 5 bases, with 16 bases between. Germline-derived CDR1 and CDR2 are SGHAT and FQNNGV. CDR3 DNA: TGTGCCAGCAGTACACGGGAGATGGAGACTGAAGCTTTCTTT. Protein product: CASSTREMETEAFF.

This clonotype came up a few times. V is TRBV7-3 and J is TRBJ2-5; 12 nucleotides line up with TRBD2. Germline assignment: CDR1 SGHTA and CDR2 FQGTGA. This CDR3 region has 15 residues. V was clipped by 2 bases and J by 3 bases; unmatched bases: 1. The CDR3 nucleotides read TGTGCCAGCAGCTTACTAGCGGGGGGGAAAGAGACCCAGTACTTC. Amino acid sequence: CASSLLAGGKETQYF.

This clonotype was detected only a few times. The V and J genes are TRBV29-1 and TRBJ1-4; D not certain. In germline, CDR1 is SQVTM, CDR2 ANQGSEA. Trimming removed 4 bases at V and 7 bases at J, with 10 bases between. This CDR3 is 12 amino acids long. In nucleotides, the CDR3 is TGCAGCGTTGCCCCCGGCGGTGAAAAACTGTTTTTT. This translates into CSVAPGGEKLFF.

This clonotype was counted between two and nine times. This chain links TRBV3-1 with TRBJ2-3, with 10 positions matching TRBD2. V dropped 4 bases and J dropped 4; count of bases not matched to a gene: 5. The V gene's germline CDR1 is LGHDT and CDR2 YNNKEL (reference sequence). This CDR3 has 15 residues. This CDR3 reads CASSPMSGGADTQYF. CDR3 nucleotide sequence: TGTGCCAGCAGCCCCATGAGCGGGGGGGCAGATACGCAGTATTTT.

The CDR3 loop reads CASSSRGLGETQYF. The CDR3 DNA follows: TGTGCCAGCAGTTCGAGGGGGCTGGGAGAGACCCAGTACTTC. This rearrangement joins TRBV28 to TRBJ2-5; 7 bases agree with TRBD1. Per the germline V gene, CDR1 is MDHEN and CDR2 is SYDVKM. The CDR3 loop spans 14 amino acids. Trimming at V came to 4 bases and at J to 4 bases, leaving 6 bases not matched to a gene.

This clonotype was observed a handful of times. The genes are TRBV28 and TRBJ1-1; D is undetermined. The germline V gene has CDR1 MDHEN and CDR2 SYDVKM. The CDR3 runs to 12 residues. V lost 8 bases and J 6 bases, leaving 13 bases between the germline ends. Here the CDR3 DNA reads TGTGCCAGCCGGTATGGGATGGCTGAAGCTTTCTTT. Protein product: CASRYGMAEAFF.

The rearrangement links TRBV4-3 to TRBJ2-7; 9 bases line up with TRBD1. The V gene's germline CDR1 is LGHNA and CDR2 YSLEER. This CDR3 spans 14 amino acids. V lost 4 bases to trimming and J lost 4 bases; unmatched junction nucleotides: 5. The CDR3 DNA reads TGCGCCAGCAGCCGTGGACAGGGGAGGTACGAGCAGTACTTC. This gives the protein CASSRGQGRYEQYF.

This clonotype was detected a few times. This CDR3 is CASSLFGTENTEAFF. The CDR3 DNA is TGTGCCAGCAGCTTATTTGGGACAGAGAACACTGAAGCTTTCTTT. The rearrangement uses TRBV7-2 and TRBJ1-1, with 7 nucleotides matching TRBD1. Trimming removed 2 bases from V and 1 base from J; junction bases left unmatched: 4. The CDR3 has 15 amino acids. The germline V gene has CDR1 SGHTA and CDR2 FQGNSA.

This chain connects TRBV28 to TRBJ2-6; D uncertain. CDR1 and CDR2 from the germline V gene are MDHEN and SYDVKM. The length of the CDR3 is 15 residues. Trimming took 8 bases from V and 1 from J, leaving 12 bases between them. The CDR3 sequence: CASLPPGSGANVLTF. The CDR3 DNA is TGTGCCAGCCTACCCCCCGGGTCTGGGGCCAACGTCCTGACTTTC.

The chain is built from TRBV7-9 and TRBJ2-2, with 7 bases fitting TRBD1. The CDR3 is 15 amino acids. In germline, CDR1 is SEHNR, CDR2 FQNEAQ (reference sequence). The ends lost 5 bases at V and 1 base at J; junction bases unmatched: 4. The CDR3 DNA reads TGTGCCAGCAGCAACCGGGACAGGAACACCGGGGAGCTGTTTTTT. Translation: CASSNRDRNTGELFF.

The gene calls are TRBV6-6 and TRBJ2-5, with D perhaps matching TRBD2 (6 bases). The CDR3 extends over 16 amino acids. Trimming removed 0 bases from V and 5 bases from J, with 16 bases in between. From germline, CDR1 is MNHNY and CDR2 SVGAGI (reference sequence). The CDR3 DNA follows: TGTGCCAGCAGTTACTCGCCGGAACTAGCCGGGGAGACCCAGTACTTC. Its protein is CASSYSPELAGETQYF.